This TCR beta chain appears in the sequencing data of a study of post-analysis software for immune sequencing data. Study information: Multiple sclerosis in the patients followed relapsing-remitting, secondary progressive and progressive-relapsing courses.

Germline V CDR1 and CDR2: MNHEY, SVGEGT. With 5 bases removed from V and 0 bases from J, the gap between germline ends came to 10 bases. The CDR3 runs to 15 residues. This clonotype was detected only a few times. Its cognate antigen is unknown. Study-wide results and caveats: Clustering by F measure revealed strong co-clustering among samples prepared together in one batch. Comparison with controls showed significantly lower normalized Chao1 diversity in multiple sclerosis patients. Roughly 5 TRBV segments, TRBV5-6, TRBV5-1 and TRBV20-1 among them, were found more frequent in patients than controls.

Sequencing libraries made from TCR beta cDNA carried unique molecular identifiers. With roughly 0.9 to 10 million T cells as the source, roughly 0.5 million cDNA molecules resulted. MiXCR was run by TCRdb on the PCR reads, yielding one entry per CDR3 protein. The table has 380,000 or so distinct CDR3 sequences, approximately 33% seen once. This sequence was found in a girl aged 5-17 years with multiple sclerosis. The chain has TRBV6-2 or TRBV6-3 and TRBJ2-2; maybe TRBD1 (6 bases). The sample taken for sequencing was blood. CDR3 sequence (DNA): TGTGCCAGCAGTGTTGAGGGGGCGAACACCGGGGAGCTGTTTTTT. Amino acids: CASSVEGANTGELFF.